This TCR beta chain originates from a study of blood T cell repertoires in COVID-19. Study-level background: Some COVID-19 samples were acute and others convalescent; all came from the United States, Italy and Spain. T cells, B-cell-depleted T cells, or PBMCs supplied cDNA or gDNA.

Authors' data handling: Amplified reference gene primers provided the basis for estimating nucleated cell counts. Sequencing used immunoSEQ multiplex PCR; TCRdb keeps in-frame clones, though not all of them. V and J calls and clone size follow that table, whereas D and trimming were derived from the DNA. The data contain about 59,000 clones, 70% to 90% of them singletons. Remarks on this clone: This same CDR3 is encoded by further DNA sequences in the sample.

This CDR3 is built from 13 residues. The V segment lost 4 bases and the J segment 2 bases; nucleotides outside the gene matches: 2. Germline V CDR1 and CDR2: MNHEY, SVGAGI. The J gene is TRBJ2-7, the V gene TRBV6-5; 7 nucleotides agree with TRBD2. The sample taken for sequencing was peripheral blood. This clonotype originated in a woman older than 75 with active COVID-19. CDR3 amino acids: CASSSRGAYEQYF. Here the CDR3 DNA reads TGTGCCAGCAGTTCACGGGGGGCCTACGAGCAGTACTTC.